Each of the 27 T cell receptor beta chains below was sequenced from the same sample in a study of Ad26.COV2.S vaccination and SARS-CoV-2 variants. The table came from immunoSEQ multiplex PCR; TCRdb's copy has only in-frame clones and leaves some out. The sample has 350,000 to 450,000 clones; 92% are singletons. Material: peripheral blood, obtained after recovery from COVID-19. Every receptor here comes from a human donor who had recovered from COVID-19.

CDR3 bases: TGTGCCAGCAGCTCACCCCGGACAGGGGAAAACACTGAAGCTTTCTTT. Translated: CASSSPRTGENTEAFF. The rearrangement uses TRBV7-9 and TRBJ1-1, with TRBD1 identical over 9 bases. Trimming cost V 4 bases and J 2 bases; bases outside gene matches: 8. Germline V lookup: CDR1 SEHNR, CDR2 FQNEAQ (reference sequence). This CDR3 comprises 16 residues.

The V and J genes are TRBV9 and TRBJ1-5; TRBD1 might be the D (5 bases). The CDR3 consists of 15 residues. The V gene's germline CDR1 is SGDLS and CDR2 YYNGEE. Deletions cut 4 bases from V and 7 bases from J, with 18 bases between. The CDR3 is CASSPRDGYQQPQHF. CDR3 DNA: TGTGCCAGCAGCCCCAGGGACGGGTATCAACAGCCCCAGCATTTT. Supplemented by reference TRBV9 and TRBJ1-5, the full variable domain reads DSGVTQTPKHLITATGQRVTLRCSPRSGDLSVYWYQQSLDQGLQFLIQYYNGEERAKGNILERFSAQQFPDLHSELNLSSLELGDSALYFCASSPRDGYQQPQHFGDGTRLSIL.

This clone was found once. V usage is TRBV10-2 and J usage is TRBJ2-2; TRBD2 might be the D (6 bases). Trimming removed 10 bases at V and 1 base at J, with 10 bases between. This CDR3 is built from 13 residues. Per germline, CDR1 WSHSY and CDR2 SAAADI. CDR3 in amino acids: CATLGGNTGELFF. DNA for the CDR3: TGCGCCACCCTGGGGGGGAACACCGGGGAGCTGTTTTTT.

The chain is built from TRBV5-1 and TRBJ2-7; no clear D. There are 14 residues in the CDR3. V lost 4 bases to trimming and J lost 3 bases, with 14 bases between them. CDR1 is SGHRS, CDR2 YFSETQ, per germline. The CDR3 bases are TGCGCCAGCAGCCTACTGGACGGGTTCTACGAGCAGTACTTC. It codes for CASSLLDGFYEQYF. Full variable domain (outside the CDR3, taken from reference TRBV5-1 and TRBJ2-7): KAGVTQTPRYLIKTRGQQVTLSCSPISGHRSVSWYQQTPGQGLQFLFEYFSETQRNKGNFPGRFSGRQFSNSRSEMNVSTLELGDSALYLCASSLLDGFYEQYFGPGTRLTVT.

The genes are TRBV29-1 and TRBJ1-2, with a tentative D call TRBD1 (6 bases). Trimming shortened V by 6 bases and J by 2 bases, and 10 bases separated the two germline ends. Germline V CDR1 and CDR2: SQVTM, ANQGSEA. This CDR3 has 12 residues. The CDR3 sequence: CSVVDRNYGYTF. The CDR3 DNA sequence: TGCAGCGTAGTAGACAGGAACTATGGCTACACCTTC.

The chain combines TRBV5-1 with TRBJ2-1, with 10 bases that match TRBD2. The junction had 0 bases not matched to a gene; V was cut back by 2 bases and J by 1 base. This CDR3 spans 15 amino acids. From germline, CDR1 is SGHRS and CDR2 YFSETQ. The CDR3 protein is CASSFSGGSYNEQFF. CDR3 in DNA: TGCGCCAGCAGCTTTAGCGGGGGGTCCTACAATGAGCAGTTCTTC.

This sequence joins TRBV27 and TRBJ2-1, with D possibly being TRBD2 (6 bases). From germline, CDR1 is MNHEY and CDR2 SMNVEV (reference sequence). Between the trimmed V and J ends, which lost 8 bases and 4 bases, there was a span of 12 bases. This CDR3 has 13 amino acids. This chain's CDR3 is CASGRDSYNEQFF. The CDR3, as DNA: TGTGCCAGCGGCCGGGACTCGTACAATGAGCAGTTCTTC.

In its sample, this clone was seen a few times. This chain connects TRBV18 to TRBJ1-3; D uncertain. The CDR3 totals 13 residues. CDR1 and CDR2 (germline): KGHSH, LQKENI. V lost 4 bases and J 0 bases, leaving 4 bases between the germline ends. The CDR3 here is CASSRGSGNTIYF. In DNA, the CDR3 is TGTGCCAGCTCACGGGGCTCTGGAAACACCATATATTTT.

The rearrangement links TRBV29-1 to TRBJ1-2; D might be TRBD1 (6 bases). The length of the CDR3 is 13 residues. The V end was cut by 3 bases, the J end by 4 bases, with 12 bases between. CDR1 and CDR2 from the germline V gene are SQVTM and ANQGSEA. The CDR3 protein is CSVEGGSSYGYTF. The CDR3 DNA reads TGCAGCGTTGAGGGGGGCTCAAGCTATGGCTACACCTTC.

V and J are TRBV5-1 and TRBJ2-7; TRBD1 matches at 9 bases. In germline, CDR1 is SGHRS, CDR2 YFSETQ. The CDR3 covers 16 residues. The J segment lost 1 base and the V segment lost 1 base, leaving 6 bases of the junction unmatched. CDR3 coding DNA: TGCGCCAGCAGCTTGCATACCGGGACAGGGTCCTACGAGCAGTACTTC. Amino acids: CASSLHTGTGSYEQYF.

V and J are TRBV5-4 and TRBJ2-1; TRBD2 aligns across 9 bases. The trim removed 6 bases at V and 5 bases at J, leaving 9 bases unmatched. This CDR3 comprises 15 residues. In germline, CDR1 is SGHNT, CDR2 YYREEE (reference sequence). This CDR3 reads CASKQSGTSHNEQFF. In nucleotides, the CDR3 is TGTGCCAGCAAACAGTCCGGGACTAGCCACAATGAGCAGTTCTTC.

Only one count was recorded for this clone. V and J are TRBV4-3 and TRBJ2-1, with TRBD1 matching 9 bases. The trim removed 4 bases at V and 9 bases at J, leaving 7 bases unmatched. Germline V gives CDR1 LGHNA, CDR2 YSLEER. This CDR3 spans 14 amino acids. The CDR3 is CASSRGTGNREQFF. As DNA, the CDR3 is TGCGCCAGCAGCCGCGGGACAGGGAATCGTGAGCAGTTCTTC.

The chain has TRBV12-3 or TRBV12-4 and TRBJ1-1; D possibly corresponds to TRBD1 (5 bases). Trimming removed 3 bases from V and 14 bases from J, with 16 bases in between. The CDR3 has 12 residues. The CDR3 DNA reads as TGTGCCAGCAGTTTTTCGTGGGCAGGGTGCTTCTTT. It codes for CASSFSWAGCFF.

The chain links TRBV12-3 or TRBV12-4 to TRBJ2-3; D remains ambiguous. Trimming cost V 6 bases and J 2 bases, with 9 bases left between them. This CDR3 comprises 13 residues. The CDR3 DNA reads as TGTGCCAGCAGCCCGTCCTACACAGATACGCAGTATTTT. Translated: CASSPSYTDTQYF.

This clone was observed a single time. This chain joins TRBV9 and TRBJ2-2; D is perhaps TRBD1 (6 bases). V shed 0 bases and J shed 4 bases, with 22 bases lying between them. Per the germline V gene, CDR1 is SGDLS and CDR2 is YYNGEE. The length of the CDR3 is 19 residues. CDR3 region: CASSVVEWWSGGVTGELFF. DNA for the CDR3: TGTGCCAGCAGCGTAGTGGAATGGTGGAGTGGGGGCGTCACCGGGGAGCTGTTTTTT.

The V call is TRBV6-5, the J call TRBJ1-1, with D possibly matching TRBD1 (5 bases). V gave up 4 bases and J gave up 6 bases, with 6 bases separating them. Germline CDR1 and CDR2: MNHEY and SVGAGI. This CDR3 region has 11 residues. CDR3 sequence (DNA): TGTGCCAGCAGTTGGGGGTCTGAAGCTTTCTTT. It is translated as CASSWGSEAFF.

CDR3 region: CASSFEGQGEQFF. CDR3 sequence (DNA): TGCGCCAGCAGCTTCGAGGGGCAGGGTGAGCAGTTCTTC. The chain employs TRBV5-1 and TRBJ2-1; tentatively, D is TRBD1 or TRBD2 (5 bases each). This CDR3 has 13 residues. V gave up 2 bases and J gave up 9 bases, with 12 bases separating them. CDR1 and CDR2 (germline): SGHRS, YFSETQ.

V and J are TRBV7-6 and TRBJ1-6; D might be TRBD1 (6 bases). V was cut by 5 bases and J by 9 bases, with 29 bases left in between. Germline values: CDR1 SGHVS, CDR2 FNYEAQ. The CDR3 contains 19 residues. The CDR3 DNA follows: TGTGCCAGCAGCCCCACCCCGGGGTATCGGGGGGGGCTCGGTTCACCCCTCCACTTT. Translating gives CASSPTPGYRGGLGSPLHF.

The V gene is TRBV18, the J gene TRBJ2-7, with 8 bases identical to TRBD2. This CDR3 is 14 amino acids long. The junction had 3 bases not matched to a gene; V was cut back by 3 bases and J by 2 bases. The germline gives CDR1 KGHSH, CDR2 LQKENI. The CDR3 sequence: CASSPGGGTYEQYF. CDR3 bases: TGTGCCAGCTCACCGGGCGGGGGGACCTACGAGCAGTACTTC.

This chain joins TRBV5-1 and TRBJ2-7; 10 nucleotides match TRBD2. Trimming removed 5 bases from V and 3 bases from J; junction bases left unmatched: 8. The CDR3 length is 15 residues. The germline CDR1 and CDR2 sequences are SGHRS and YFSETQ. The CDR3 sequence is CASSFTSGAFYEQYF. DNA for the CDR3: TGCGCCAGCAGTTTTACTAGCGGGGCGTTCTACGAGCAGTACTTC.

This sequence joins TRBV18 and TRBJ2-1; 8 bases are shared with TRBD1. V trimming: 1 base; J trimming: 7 bases; junction bases outside the gene matches: 6. The CDR3 is made up of 15 amino acids. The germline gives CDR1 KGHSH, CDR2 LQKENI. As DNA, the CDR3 is TGTGCCAGCTCACCACGGCAGGGGGCATGGAATGAGCAGTTCTTC. Translated: CASSPRQGAWNEQFF.

The chain carries TRBV27 and TRBJ2-7; D remains ambiguous. Germline assignment: CDR1 MNHEY and CDR2 SMNVEV (reference sequence). CDR3 length equals 15 residues. Trimming cost V 6 bases and J 1 base, with 16 bases left between them. Here the CDR3 DNA reads TGTGCCAGCAGCCCCCGCCAGTGGGATTCCTACGAGCAGTACTTC. Its protein is CASSPRQWDSYEQYF.

The chain employs TRBV6-2 or TRBV6-3 and TRBJ2-5; D call uncertain. V was clipped by 4 bases and J by 4 bases, with 22 bases between them. Germline V gives CDR1 MNHEY, CDR2 SVGEGT. The CDR3 is 17 amino acids. The CDR3 region is CASSSGFKGPSTETQYF. As DNA, the CDR3 is TGTGCCAGCAGTTCCGGTTTCAAAGGGCCTAGTACAGAGACCCAGTACTTC.

This sequence joins TRBV5-4 and TRBJ2-2; a weak D match, TRBD2 (5 bases). This CDR3 is 13 amino acids long. The germline V and J ends were trimmed by 1 base and 10 bases, with 11 bases remaining between them. Looked up from germline, CDR1 is SGHNT and CDR2 is YYREEE (reference sequence). The CDR3 sequence: CASSLLLGLELFF. CDR3 sequence (DNA): TGTGCCAGCAGCTTGTTACTAGGGTTGGAGCTGTTTTTT.

This clone was counted only a few times. The chain carries TRBV13 and TRBJ2-5; D is uncertain. Germline V gene data show CDR1 as PRHDT and CDR2 as FYEKMQ (reference sequence). V lost 1 base and J lost 4, with 7 bases in between. The CDR3 totals 13 residues. The DNA for the CDR3 is TGTGCCAGCAGCTTAGAGGCCCGAGAGACCCAGTACTTC. Protein: CASSLEARETQYF.

J is TRBJ1-1 and V is TRBV5-5, with D hard to call. Trimming left V 6 bases short and J 0 bases short, with 9 bases between. The CDR3 sequence is 13 residues long. The germline gives CDR1 SGHKS, CDR2 YYEKEE (reference sequence). CDR3 DNA sequence: TGTGCCAGCAACTCCGACATGAACACTGAAGCTTTCTTT. Residues: CASNSDMNTEAFF.

This sequence joins TRBV5-8 and TRBJ1-5, with TRBD1 matching 7 bases. CDR1 and CDR2 from the germline V gene are SGHTS and YDEGEE. Trimming removed 2 bases from V and 4 bases from J; junction bases left unmatched: 12. The CDR3 has 17 amino acids. CDR3 loop: CASSLGGGRLRNQPQHF. For the CDR3, the DNA is TGTGCCAGCAGCTTAGGAGGGGGCCGGCTACGAAATCAGCCCCAGCATTTT.